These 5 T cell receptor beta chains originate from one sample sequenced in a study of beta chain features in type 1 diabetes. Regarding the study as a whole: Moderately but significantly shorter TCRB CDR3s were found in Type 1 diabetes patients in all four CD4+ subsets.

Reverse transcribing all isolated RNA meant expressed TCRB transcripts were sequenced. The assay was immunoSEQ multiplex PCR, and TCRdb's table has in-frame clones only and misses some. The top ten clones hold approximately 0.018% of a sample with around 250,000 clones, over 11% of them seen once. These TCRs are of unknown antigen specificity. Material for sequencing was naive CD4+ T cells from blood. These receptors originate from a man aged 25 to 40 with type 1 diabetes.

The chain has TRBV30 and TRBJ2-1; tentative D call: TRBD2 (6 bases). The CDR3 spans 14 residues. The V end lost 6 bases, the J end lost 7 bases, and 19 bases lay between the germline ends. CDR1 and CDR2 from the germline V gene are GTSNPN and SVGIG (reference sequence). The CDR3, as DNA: TGTGCCTGTAAACCCAGGCTAGCGTTAAATGAGCAGTTCTTC. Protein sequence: CACKPRLALNEQFF.

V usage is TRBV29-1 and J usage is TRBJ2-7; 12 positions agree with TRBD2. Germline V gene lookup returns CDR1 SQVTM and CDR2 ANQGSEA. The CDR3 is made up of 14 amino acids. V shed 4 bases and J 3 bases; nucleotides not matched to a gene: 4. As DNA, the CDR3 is TGCAGCGTTGCACTAGCGGGAGGACTCTACGAGCAGTACTTC. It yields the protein CSVALAGGLYEQYF.

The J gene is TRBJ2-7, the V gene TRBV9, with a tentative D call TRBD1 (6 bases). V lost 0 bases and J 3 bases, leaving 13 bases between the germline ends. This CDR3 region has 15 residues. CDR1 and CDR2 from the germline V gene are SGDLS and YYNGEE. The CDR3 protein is CASSVGMDSDYEQYF. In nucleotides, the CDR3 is TGTGCCAGCAGCGTAGGAATGGACAGTGACTACGAGCAGTACTTC.

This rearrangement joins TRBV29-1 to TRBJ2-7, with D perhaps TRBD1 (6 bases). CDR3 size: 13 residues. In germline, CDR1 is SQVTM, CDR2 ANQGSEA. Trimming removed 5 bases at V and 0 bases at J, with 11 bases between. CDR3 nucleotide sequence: TGCAGCGTTCAGCGGACAGCCTCCTACGAGCAGTACTTC. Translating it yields CSVQRTASYEQYF.

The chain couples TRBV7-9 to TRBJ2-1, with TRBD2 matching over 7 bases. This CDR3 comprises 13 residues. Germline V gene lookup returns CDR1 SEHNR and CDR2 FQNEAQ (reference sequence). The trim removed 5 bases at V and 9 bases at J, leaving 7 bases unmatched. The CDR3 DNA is TGTGCCAGCAGCCCCGCCCCGGGGGGTGAGCAGTTCTTC. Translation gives CASSPAPGGEQFF.